These 23 T cell receptor beta chains originate from one sample sequenced in a study of blood T cell repertoires in COVID-19. Assay used: immunoSEQ multiplex PCR; TCRdb lists only in-frame clones, some missing. Here the sample spans some 140,000 clones, 70% to 80% being singletons. The sequenced sample consisted of peripheral blood. The source of these receptors is a human donor in a cohort sampled during active COVID-19.

The genes are TRBV20-1 and TRBJ2-1; 10 bases are a match to TRBD2. The V gene end was trimmed by 3 bases and the J gene end by 3 bases; junction bases not matched to a gene: 5. CDR3 size: 15 residues. Germline V gene data show CDR1 as DFQATT and CDR2 as SNEGSKA (reference sequence). The CDR3 loop is CSASGSGGNYNEQFF. CDR3 bases: TGCAGTGCTAGTGGTAGCGGGGGGAACTACAATGAGCAGTTCTTC.

V is TRBV7-8 and J is TRBJ2-3; 10 bases are shared with TRBD2. V gave up 5 bases and J gave up 4 bases; unmatched junction bases: 9. Per the germline V gene, CDR1 is SGHVS and CDR2 is FQNEAQ. The CDR3 has 16 residues. The CDR3 loop reads CASSLRLAGGPDTQYF. The CDR3, as DNA: TGTGCCAGCAGCCTCAGACTAGCGGGTGGGCCAGATACGCAGTATTTT.

A few counts support this clone. As DNA, the CDR3 is TGTGCCAGCAGCGCTACGAGCTTCCAAGAGACCCAGTACTTC. It encodes CASSATSFQETQYF. The V and J genes are TRBV7-9 and TRBJ2-5; no clear D. The CDR3 runs to 14 residues. The germline gives CDR1 SEHNR, CDR2 FQNEAQ (reference sequence). The V gene lost 5 bases and the J gene lost 1 base, with 11 bases spanning the gap.

This clone came up a few times. V gene TRBV6-5 combines with J gene TRBJ1-5; possibly TRBD1 for D (6 bases). V lost 6 bases and J lost 0, with 12 bases in between. This CDR3 contains 15 residues. The germline gives CDR1 MNHEY, CDR2 SVGAGI. The CDR3 protein is CASRWTADSNQPQHF. The CDR3 DNA follows: TGTGCCAGCAGATGGACAGCCGATAGCAATCAGCCCCAGCATTTT.

The chain combines TRBV25-1 with TRBJ1-4, with TRBD1 matching 7 bases. Unmatched junction bases numbered 12, after V lost 4 bases and J lost 7 bases. The CDR3 covers 16 residues. Germline CDR1 is MGHDK and CDR2 is SYGVNS. CDR3 region: CASSGLGQEGGEKLFF. The DNA of the CDR3 is TGTGCCAGCAGTGGCCTCGGACAGGAAGGCGGTGAAAAACTGTTTTTT.

This rearrangement joins TRBV3-1 (or the pseudogene TRBV3-2) to TRBJ2-4; perhaps TRBD2 as D (6 bases). The CDR3 is 15 amino acids. Per the germline V gene, CDR1 is LGHDT and CDR2 is YNNKEL (reference sequence). V was clipped by 0 bases and J by 1 base, with 7 bases between them. CDR3 nucleotide sequence: TGTGCCAGCAGCCAAGATGGGAGGGCCAAAAACATTCAGTACTTC. Protein: CASSQDGRAKNIQYF.

This clone occurred a few times. This chain joins TRBV2 and TRBJ1-6, with 7 bases matching TRBD1. This CDR3 region has 15 residues. Germline V CDR1 and CDR2: SNHLY, FYNNEI. J gave up 7 bases and V 6 bases, and 9 bases lay outside the gene matches. DNA for the CDR3: TGTGCCAGCAGGAGGGCGGCAGGGGGGAATTCACCCCTCCACTTT. Protein: CASRRAAGGNSPLHF.

This clone appeared a few times. The chain links TRBV28 to TRBJ1-1; a weak D match, TRBD1 (6 bases). V dropped 10 bases and J dropped 5 bases, with 11 bases sitting between them. This CDR3 comprises 11 residues. In germline, CDR1 is MDHEN, CDR2 SYDVKM. For the CDR3, the DNA is TGTGCCACACAGGGTCTTACTGAAGCTTTCTTT. This gives the protein CATQGLTEAFF.

The chain is built from TRBV27 and TRBJ2-3; D possibly corresponds to TRBD2 (5 bases). V was shortened by 2 bases and J by 1 base, with 13 bases between the two germline ends. The CDR3 length is 16 residues. Germline assignment: CDR1 MNHEY and CDR2 SMNVEV (reference sequence). The CDR3 DNA reads as TGTGCCAGCAGTTTAGAGGGATGGGGAGGCACAGATACGCAGTATTTT. Translation gives CASSLEGWGGTDTQYF.

The V gene is TRBV27, the J gene TRBJ1-1; 7 bases agree with TRBD1. Per germline, CDR1 MNHEY and CDR2 SMNVEV (reference sequence). The junction had 3 bases not matched to a gene; V was cut back by 7 bases and J by 4 bases. This CDR3 comprises 12 residues. The DNA of the CDR3 is TGTGCCAGCAAGGCAGGGGGCACTGAAGCTTTCTTT. This translates into CASKAGGTEAFF.

The chain uses TRBV9 and TRBJ1-2, with 7 nucleotides matching TRBD1. V trimming: 3 bases; J trimming: 6 bases; junction bases outside the gene matches: 8. This CDR3 contains 14 residues. The germline V gene encodes CDR1 SGDLS and CDR2 YYNGEE. Here the CDR3 DNA reads TGTGCCAGCAGCGACCGTGGGACAGATGATGGCTACACCTTC. Amino acid sequence: CASSDRGTDDGYTF.

The chain couples TRBV25-1 to TRBJ2-7; 9 bases line up with TRBD1. Germline V gives CDR1 MGHDK, CDR2 SYGVNS. The V and J ends lost 4 bases and 5 bases, in that order; junction bases with no gene match: 6. This CDR3 has 14 residues. The CDR3 DNA reads TGTGCCAGCAGTGGGGGACAGGGCATCAACGAGCAGTACTTC. Protein: CASSGGQGINEQYF.

The V call is TRBV18, the J call TRBJ2-5, with D maybe TRBD2 (7 bases). Trimming removed 2 bases at V and 1 base at J, with 17 bases between. Germline-derived CDR1 and CDR2 are KGHSH and LQKENI. The CDR3 contains 17 residues. CDR3 in amino acids: CASSPGPSRGLQETQYF. The CDR3 coding sequence is TGTGCCAGCTCACCAGGTCCCTCGCGGGGGCTCCAAGAGACCCAGTACTTC.

The table lists this clone with a few counts. The rearrangement uses TRBV5-1 and TRBJ1-1; D unclear. V was pared by 3 bases and J by 1 base, with 10 bases between. Germline CDR1 reads SGHRS; CDR2 reads YFSETQ. The CDR3 loop spans 14 amino acids. This chain's CDR3 is CASSSVSGNTEAFF. The CDR3, as DNA: TGCGCCAGCAGCTCGGTGTCGGGGAACACTGAAGCTTTCTTT.

The rearrangement links TRBV3-1 (or the pseudogene TRBV3-2) to TRBJ1-1; 8 nucleotides agree with TRBD1. V lost 5 bases and J lost 7; bases outside the gene matches: 9. The CDR3 length is 14 residues. Germline CDR1 LGHDT, CDR2 YNNKEL (reference sequence). The CDR3 nucleotides read TGTGCCAGCAGCACCGGGACAGGTGCGAATGAAGCTTTCTTT. Encoded protein: CASSTGTGANEAFF.

The chain recombines TRBV6-5 with TRBJ2-7, with D possibly matching TRBD2 (7 bases). The CDR3 runs to 13 residues. V lost 6 bases to trimming and J lost 1 base, with 10 bases between them. CDR1 is MNHEY and CDR2 is SVGAGI in the germline V gene. The CDR3 DNA follows: TGTGCCAGCAGGGGGGGGACATCCTACGAGCAGTACTTC. This gives the protein CASRGGTSYEQYF.

This sequence joins TRBV19 and TRBJ1-5; maybe TRBD1 (5 bases). The CDR3 consists of 16 residues. CDR1 LNHDA and CDR2 SQIVND come from the germline V gene (reference sequence). V lost 3 bases and J lost 2, with 14 bases in between. The DNA for the CDR3 is TGTGCCAGTAGTATCTGGGGGGGGAATGGCAATCAGCCCCAGCATTTT. As protein: CASSIWGGNGNQPQHF.

The chain joins TRBV5-4 to TRBJ2-7; possible D gene TRBD2, 5 bases. Trimming removed 4 bases at V and 1 base at J, with 9 bases between. The CDR3 covers 13 residues. The germline CDR1 and CDR2 sequences are SGHNT and YYREEE (reference sequence). CDR3 DNA sequence: TGTGCCAGCAGCACCGAGGGTTCCTACGAGCAGTACTTC. It specifies CASSTEGSYEQYF.

This chain joins TRBV11-2 and TRBJ2-5, with a weak D call TRBD1 (5 bases). The germline V gene has CDR1 SGHAT and CDR2 FQNNGV. The V and J ends lost 3 bases and 3 bases respectively, with 8 bases between them. The CDR3 totals 13 residues. The CDR3 spells CASSFPGKETQYF. The CDR3 DNA reads as TGTGCCAGCAGCTTCCCAGGGAAAGAGACCCAGTACTTC.

The V call is TRBV29-1, the J call TRBJ2-2; possible D gene TRBD2, 5 bases. This CDR3 contains 16 residues. The germline V gene encodes CDR1 SQVTM and CDR2 ANQGSEA. Trimming stripped 3 bases from V and 0 bases from J, with 14 bases between. CDR3 coding DNA: TGCAGCGTTGATGGAGGAACCCCAACGAACACCGGGGAGCTGTTTTTT. It is translated as CSVDGGTPTNTGELFF.

The chain is built from TRBV10-2 and TRBJ2-7, with D maybe TRBD1 (5 bases). The CDR3 loop spans 13 amino acids. Germline CDR1 is WSHSY and CDR2 is SAAADI. Trimming shortened V by 3 bases and J by 7 bases, and 13 bases separated the two germline ends. The CDR3 nucleotides are TGCGCCAGCAGTGATAGACAGACAATAGAGCAGTACTTC. Translated: CASSDRQTIEQYF.

The V and J genes are TRBV11-2 and TRBJ1-4; 8 bases map to TRBD1. J lost 9 bases, V lost 0 bases, and 9 bases had no gene match. This CDR3 has 16 residues. The germline V gene encodes CDR1 SGHAT and CDR2 FQNNGV. This CDR3 reads CASSLEQGANVKKLFF. CDR3 DNA sequence: TGTGCCAGCAGCTTAGAGCAGGGGGCGAATGTGAAAAAACTGTTTTTT. Drawing the rest from reference TRBV11-2 and TRBJ1-4, the complete variable domain is EAGVAQSPRYKIIEKRQSVAFWCNPISGHATLYWYQQILGQGPKLLIQFQNNGVVDDSQLPKDRFSAERLKGVDSTLKIQPAKLEDSAVYLCASSLEQGANVKKLFFGSGTQLSVL.

The rearrangement links TRBV2 to TRBJ2-5, with 9 bases aligning to TRBD1. V dropped 1 base and J dropped 8; count of bases not matched to a gene: 8. The length of the CDR3 is 15 residues. Germline V CDR1 and CDR2: SNHLY, FYNNEI. In DNA form, the CDR3 reads TGTGCCAGCAGTGAAGTGGGACAGGGAGGAGGAACCCAGTACTTC. This sequence encodes CASSEVGQGGGTQYF.